This T cell receptor beta chain was retrieved from a study of OX40 agonist ivuxolimab in advanced cancers. Study findings and constraints: On average, CD8+ T cells showed a greater number of expanded clones than CD4+.

Germline CDR1 is MNHNS and CDR2 is SASEGT. The CDR3 runs to 12 residues. The V gene lost 6 bases and the J gene lost 6 bases, with 11 bases spanning the gap. The protocol was immunoSEQ multiplex PCR, while the TCRdb copy is restricted to in-frame clones and leaves out a portion. The sample lists about 44,000 clones; around 80% were seen once. About this clone itself: Antigen unknown.

This TCR derives from an adult with an advanced solid tumor such as melanoma, head and neck, liver or kidney cancer. The rearrangement uses TRBV6-1 and TRBJ1-1, with a weak D call TRBD1 (5 bases). This material consisted of CD4+ or CD8+ T cells sorted from blood, taken in a trial of the OX40 agonist ivuxolimab. The CDR3 sequence is CASSLGTAEAFF. CDR3 DNA: TGTGCCAGCAGCCTCGGGACGGCTGAAGCTTTCTTT.